This TCR beta chain was identified during a study of cytomegalovirus exposure and HLA in healthy donors (dated by TCRdb to the late 2010s). Regarding the study in general: According to an earlier analysis of a few hundred of the donors, some 180 million T cells yielded roughly 110 million unique TCR beta sequences and 276 Gb of sequence data. Roughly 300 gigabases of sequencing data and around 87 million unique TCR sequences were included in an early release covering over 600 HLA-typed donors. Among the roughly 370 genotyped donors, approximately 82% belonged to the genetic ancestry cluster associated with self-reported Caucasian donors. The aim of the study was to test whether cataloging public T cell receptors could identify signatures of past pathogen exposure. The study profiled the T cell repertoires of fewer than 850 subjects by immunosequencing and related them to cytomegalovirus serostatus. A separate validation cohort of roughly 130 different subjects was used in addition to the roughly 700-subject first cohort. High-throughput TCR immunosequencing, statistical association of individual TCRs with disease status, and machine learning were combined to predict cytomegalovirus infection status. A later analysis re-examined previously published TCR beta repertoires from 600 to 700 donors and added high-resolution HLA genotyping to investigate patterns of TCR occurrence. The later analysis used no new phenotypic data to find candidate immune exposures, relying instead on TCR beta sequences and their occurrence across donors. An earlier analysis of about 620 of the donors applied high-throughput TCR beta sequencing to assess whether each TCR beta V gene segment acted as functional or pseudogenic. Donor age, sex, ethnicity and CMV serostatus were collected together with the repertoire data. A later genetic analysis took genome-wide SNP genotypes for about three fifths of the roughly 670 donors and used that subset as a discovery cohort. All discovery cohort repertoires had been generated on a single sequencing platform. Class I and class II HLA loci were covered by the typing at four-digit resolution. The number of donors typed differed by locus, with 629-630 for A, B, C, DRB1 and DQB1, around 500 for DQA1, 606 for DPA1, and 450 to 480 for DPB1. A handful of DR-DQ haplotypes were handled as single units for association and clustering because linkage in the cohort was strong. Among 398 genotyped donors of the cohort, an average of roughly 240,000 unique TCR beta nucleotide sequences were sequenced per donor, 15% to 20% of them non-productive. Summary of the overall study and its limitations: According to a later analysis, TCR association rates differed among HLA loci, with DRB1 alleles showing the most associated TCRs and HLA-C alleles showing the fewest. Several of the top co-occurrence clusters appeared to be linked to parvovirus B19, influenza, CMV and Epstein-Barr virus, according to a later analysis. Compared with equally common non-associated chains, HLA-associated TCR beta chains in a later analysis were more clonally expanded and had lower generation probabilities. Strong co-occurrence of HLA alleles, especially DR and DQ, made assigning TCR associations to individual alleles difficult. Across donors, most TCR sequences were observed very rarely, whereas some public TCRs were present in many individuals. In this cohort, only TCR beta chains were sequenced, and detectable features were limited by the absence of alpha or paired-chain data. A group of highly shared sequence variants was considered likely to be a technical artifact of the sequencing pipeline. Because HLA typing was missing for some donors at each locus, association tests included only the typed subset. In vitro tests confirmed that a few of the cytomegalovirus-associated TCR beta chains recognize cytomegalovirus antigens. Linkage disequilibrium might explain the correlated functional status among segregating V segments, but an unknown experimental factor could not be ruled out. The 87-base-pair reads could not distinguish some IMGT-functional V segments, including TRBV6-2 and TRBV6-3, so those segments were excluded. In a later analysis, more than 15,000 TCR beta sequences were associated with specific HLA alleles at a false discovery rate of 0.05. Cytomegalovirus status was reported to be diagnosed by the classifier with high specificity and sensitivity in both the original and validation cohorts. According to the authors, the approach could potentially be generalized to other disease states and immunological phenotypes. Sequencing depth was assumed to be roughly uniform across donors in the presence/absence analyses, though that assumption may not hold. A further reported finding was that TCR beta sequences accurately predicted the HLA-A and HLA-B alleles for most subjects in the first cohort. In an earlier analysis of 587 of the donors, most TCR beta V segments were observed in productive rearrangements about 87% or about 30% of the time, broadly matching IMGT annotations. V-gene and J-gene trimming of TCR beta chains was associated with a missense DCLRE1C variant in a later genetic analysis, and the association was replicated in an independent cohort. The study listed 164 TCR beta chains as associated with cytomegalovirus. In a later genetic analysis, fewer N-insertions in productive TCRs were reported among donors in an Asian-associated ancestry cluster than the approximately 670-donor mean. The only immune exposure information available for the cohort was CMV serostatus. Because counts were too low, about 18 rarely observed V segments, including chromosome 9 orphons, were excluded from the earlier analysis of roughly 580 of the donors. According to a later analysis, most CMV-associated TCR beta chains appeared to be HLA-restricted, and the HLA associations seemed to be driven largely by CMV exposure.

A note on this clone: The clone's antigen remains unknown. Base qualities are not at hand, and no much larger clone is one base apart.

The library was prepared using the immunoSEQ multiplex PCR assay. For the multiplex PCR, a mixture combining 60 forward primers for TCR Vbeta segments and 13 reverse primers for TCR Jbeta segments was used. Amplification of the CDR3 region of rearranged TCR beta genes was performed with a multiplex PCR assay on genomic DNA. The Illumina HiSeq System was used to sequence the amplified TCR beta libraries as 87-base-pair reads. Per the original workflow: A later analysis counted some 80 million unique TCR beta chains across the 666 repertoires, and roughly 9.9 million of these chains were shared by at least two donors. A nearest-neighbor algorithm error-corrected the raw reads and collapsed the reads into unique sequences, merging closely related sequences to remove PCR and sequencing errors. V, D and J gene segments were assigned by aligning CDR3 sequences to IMGT reference sequences. Each retained sequence needed at least a six-nucleotide match to both a V gene segment and a J gene segment. A rearrangement was called productive if the CDR3 had no stop codons and remained in frame with V and J, and every other rearrangement was called non-productive. Following IMGT convention, CDR3 was defined as the stretch from the second conserved V-encoded cysteine to the conserved J-encoded phenylalanine. The earlier analysis of some 580 of the donors excluded any sequence lacking an unambiguous match to a single V gene segment. An earlier analysis of a few hundred of the donors called V segments functional above 56.7% productive rearrangements and segregating when the between-donor standard deviation exceeded 5%. A statistical classification framework was developed to diagnose cytomegalovirus status using the catalog of TCR beta chain sequences. V and J gene assignment, in a later analysis, came from comparing TCR nucleotide sequences with IMGT/GENE-DB human TR gene sequences. The TCRdist pipeline was used in a later analysis to assign CDR3 sequences and most-parsimonious VDJ recombination scenarios. A later analysis defined each TCR beta chain by its CDR3 amino acid sequence plus V-gene family, and excluded reads lacking a unique V-gene family. As a way to deal with suspected cross-contamination and a sequencing artifact, a later analysis dropped roughly 620 nucleotide sequences that were highly shared and had low generation probability. A later analysis calculated a clonal expansion index for each public chain from normalized within-repertoire ranks of inferred template counts. In a later analysis, generation probabilities were computed using a VDJ recombination model fitted to out-of-frame rearrangements, and the results were checked against IGoR. In a later analysis, hypergeometric tests were used to score TCR-TCR, TCR-HLA and TCR-CMV co-occurrence, with a repertoire-size bias correction applied to TCR pairs. In a later analysis, false discovery rates were estimated by permuting HLA or CMV assignments 20 times. In a later analysis, co-occurring TCRs were grouped using DBSCAN, with TCRdist sequence similarity added in when clustering inside HLA-allele-positive subsets. Repertoires with fewer than 30,000 or more than 120,000 public chains, plus five repertoires with anomalous nucleotide sharing, were excluded from co-occurrence clustering. What TCRdb holds here is the immuneACCESS table cut down to in-frame rearrangements. Part of the clones is not present; checked against another copy, under half of the missing clones reflect an unresolved V gene, and the others are unexplained. V and J calls and clone size are as listed in that table; D and trimming were resolved from the DNA. This sample holds fewer than 130,000 clones; approximately 78% were observed only once. Roughly 1.2% of the sample is held by the ten biggest clonotypes.

The cohort consisted of hundreds of healthy bone marrow donors. At the time of sampling, every cohort member was nominally healthy, though immune exposures that went unrecorded were likely present. The donor was CMV seronegative and belonged to the group of roughly 330 seronegative cohort members. Each donor provided a peripheral blood sample, and peripheral blood mononuclear cells were used for TCR beta sequencing. Genomic DNA extraction from the blood cell samples was performed with the Qiagen DNeasy Blood Extraction Kit. Germline trimming amounts to 2 bases on V and 6 bases on J, with 15 as the count of junction bases outside the gene matches. Via the germline V gene, CDR1 is SGHTA and CDR2 FQGNSA. The CDR3 sequence holds 18 residues, the cysteine and phenylalanine included. Only CDR3 DNA remains: 54 bases, in frame from the first base.

The sample was PBMCs. This receptor was identified in a woman in her twenties or thirties in good health and CMV-seronegative. Recombination joined TRBV7-2 with TRBJ2-7; 11 nucleotides in the junction match TRBD2. The CDR3 is CASSLQLVAGGPGSEQYF. The nucleotide sequence is TGTGCCAGCAGCTTACAATTGGTAGCGGGAGGGCCGGGAAGCGAGCAGTACTTC.